These 4 T cell receptor beta chains were all obtained from the same sample, sequenced in a study of T cell repertoires in cytomegalovirus infection (dated by TCRdb to the late 2010s). Sequenced using an Illumina HiSeq 1500. The raw public reads went through TCRdb reprocessing: fastp at Q25, MiXCR clone calling, in-frame beta chains kept. Rows with a matching CDR3 protein are joined into one entry that keeps the most common DNA and genes. Across this sample there are tens of thousands of distinct CDR3 sequences, with around 20% seen only once. Clones ranked in the top ten supply about 18% of the sample. Their target antigens are unknown. Sample: PBMCs, sequenced either directly or after in vitro stimulation (not recorded which). The receptors originated from a human donor in good health (CMV status not recorded). Some clones in this sample may be carry-over from other donors' samples.

CDR3 in amino acids: CASSLLVDQPQHF. As DNA, the CDR3 is TGTGCCAGCAGCTTATTAGTCGATCAGCCCCAGCATTTT. V gene TRBV7-2 combines with J gene TRBJ1-5; D uncertain. Deletions cut 2 bases from V and 5 bases from J, with 7 bases between. The germline V gene encodes CDR1 SGHTA and CDR2 FQGNSA. This CDR3 is built from 13 residues.

The CDR3, as DNA: TGTGCAGTGGTTGGGGGGATTGGCTACACCTTC. It yields the protein CAVVGGIGYTF. V is TRBV28 and J is TRBJ1-2; possible D gene TRBD1, 5 bases. The length of the CDR3 is 11 residues. CDR1 is MDHEN and CDR2 is SYDVKM in the germline V gene.

J is TRBJ2-7 and V is TRBV3-1; the match to TRBD1 covers 7 bases. There are 15 residues in the CDR3. Per the germline V gene, CDR1 is LGHDT and CDR2 is YNNKEL (reference sequence). J lost 5 bases, V lost 1 base, and 8 bases had no gene match. The CDR3 sequence: CASSQGMDRYNEQYF. CDR3 in DNA: TGTGCCAGCAGCCAAGGAATGGACAGGTATAACGAGCAGTACTTC.

A remark on this clonotype: Given a much more abundant clone one base away, this may be a read error. The chain joins TRBV12-3 or TRBV12-4 to TRBJ2-1, with 7 nucleotides matching TRBD2. The CDR3 runs 12 residues. The CDR3 loop reads CGTSASYNKQFF. CDR3 sequence (DNA): TGTGGCACTAGCGCCTCCTACAATAAGCAGTTCTTC.